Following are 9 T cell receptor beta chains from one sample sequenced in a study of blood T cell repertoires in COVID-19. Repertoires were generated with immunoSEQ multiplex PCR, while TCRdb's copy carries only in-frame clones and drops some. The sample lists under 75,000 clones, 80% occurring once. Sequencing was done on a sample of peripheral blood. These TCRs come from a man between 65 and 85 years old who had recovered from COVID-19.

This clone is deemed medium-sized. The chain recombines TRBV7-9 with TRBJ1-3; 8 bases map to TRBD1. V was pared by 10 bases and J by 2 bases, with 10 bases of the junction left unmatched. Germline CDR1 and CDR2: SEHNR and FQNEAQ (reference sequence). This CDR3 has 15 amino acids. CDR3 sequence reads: CAINQGASTGNTIYF. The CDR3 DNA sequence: TGTGCCATAAACCAGGGGGCGTCTACTGGAAACACCATATATTTT.

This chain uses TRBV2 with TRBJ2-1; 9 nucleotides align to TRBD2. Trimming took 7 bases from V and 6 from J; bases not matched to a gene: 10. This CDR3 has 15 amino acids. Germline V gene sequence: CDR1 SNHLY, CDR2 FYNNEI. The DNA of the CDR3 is TGTGCCAGCATGCCGGGACTAGCTACACCCAATGAGCAGTTCTTC. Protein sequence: CASMPGLATPNEQFF.

CDR3 amino acids: CASSFYDRENSPLHF. The CDR3 nucleotides read TGTGCCAGCAGTTTCTACGACAGGGAGAATTCACCCCTCCACTTT. The J gene is TRBJ1-6, the V gene TRBV13; 7 positions agree with TRBD1. V dropped 6 bases and J dropped 7; count of bases not matched to a gene: 9. Germline V gene lookup returns CDR1 PRHDT and CDR2 FYEKMQ (reference sequence). The CDR3 has 15 residues.

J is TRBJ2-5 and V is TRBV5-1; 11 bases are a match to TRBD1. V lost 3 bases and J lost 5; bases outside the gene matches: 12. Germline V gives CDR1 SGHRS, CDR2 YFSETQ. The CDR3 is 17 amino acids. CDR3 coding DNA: TGCGCCAGCAGCTCCGGGGGTTGGACAGGGGGCCTGGAGACCCAGTACTTC. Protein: CASSSGGWTGGLETQYF.

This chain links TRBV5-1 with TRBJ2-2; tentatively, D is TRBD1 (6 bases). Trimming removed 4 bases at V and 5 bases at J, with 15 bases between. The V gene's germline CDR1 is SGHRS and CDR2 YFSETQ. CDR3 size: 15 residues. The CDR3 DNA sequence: TGCGCCAGCAGCCCACTACAGGGTGGGACCGGGGAGCTGTTTTTT. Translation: CASSPLQGGTGELFF.

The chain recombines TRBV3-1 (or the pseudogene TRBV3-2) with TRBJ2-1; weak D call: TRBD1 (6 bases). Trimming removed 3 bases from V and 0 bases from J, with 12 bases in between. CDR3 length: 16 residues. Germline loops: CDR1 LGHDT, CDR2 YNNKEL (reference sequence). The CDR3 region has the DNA TGTGCCAGCAGCCACTCGAGGGGGAACTCCTACAATGAGCAGTTCTTC. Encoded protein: CASSHSRGNSYNEQFF.

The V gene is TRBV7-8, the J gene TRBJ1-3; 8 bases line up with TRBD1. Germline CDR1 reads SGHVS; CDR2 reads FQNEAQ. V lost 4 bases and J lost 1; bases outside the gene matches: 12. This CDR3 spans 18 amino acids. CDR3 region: CASSSYPRQGSSGNTIYF. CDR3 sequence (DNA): TGTGCCAGCAGCTCTTACCCAAGACAGGGGAGTTCTGGAAACACCATATATTTT.

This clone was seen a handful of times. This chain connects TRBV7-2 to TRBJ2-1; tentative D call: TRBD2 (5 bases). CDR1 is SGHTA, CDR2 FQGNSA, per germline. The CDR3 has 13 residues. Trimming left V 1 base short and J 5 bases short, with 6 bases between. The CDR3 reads CASSLVRDNEQFF. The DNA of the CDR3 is TGTGCCAGCAGCTTAGTGAGGGACAATGAGCAGTTCTTC.

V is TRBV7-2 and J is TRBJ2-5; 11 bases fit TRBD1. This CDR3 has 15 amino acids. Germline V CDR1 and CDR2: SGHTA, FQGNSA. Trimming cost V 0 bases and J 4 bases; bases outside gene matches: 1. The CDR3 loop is CASSLAGTGGETQYF. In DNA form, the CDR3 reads TGTGCCAGCAGCTTAGCCGGGACAGGGGGAGAGACCCAGTACTTC.